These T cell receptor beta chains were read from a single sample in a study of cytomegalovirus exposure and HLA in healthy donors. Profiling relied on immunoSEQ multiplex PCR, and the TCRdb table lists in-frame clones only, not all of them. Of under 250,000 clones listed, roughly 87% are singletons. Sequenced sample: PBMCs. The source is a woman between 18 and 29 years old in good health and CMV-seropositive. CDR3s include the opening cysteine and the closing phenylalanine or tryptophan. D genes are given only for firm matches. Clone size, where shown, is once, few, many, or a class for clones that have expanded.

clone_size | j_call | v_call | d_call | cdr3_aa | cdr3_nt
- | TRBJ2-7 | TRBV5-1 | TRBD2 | CASSLGLAGVYEQYF | TGCGCCAGCAGCTTGGGACTAGCGGGAGTCTACGAGCAGTACTTC
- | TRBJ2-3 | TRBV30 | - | CAWGSTDTQYF | TGTGCCTGGGGGAGTACAGATACGCAGTATTTT
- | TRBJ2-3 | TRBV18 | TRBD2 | CASSPRASGSRGTDTQYF | TGTGCCAGCTCACCACGGGCTAGCGGGAGTCGGGGCACAGATACGCAGTATTTT
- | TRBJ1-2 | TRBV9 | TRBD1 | CASSVPGGQGAFGYTF | TGTGCCAGCAGCGTCCCCGGGGGACAGGGGGCCTTTGGCTACACCTTC
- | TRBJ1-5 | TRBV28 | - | CASSPLNDRSLLGNQPQHF | TGTGCCAGCAGCCCACTCAACGACAGGTCTTTGTTAGGCAATCAGCCCCAGCATTTT
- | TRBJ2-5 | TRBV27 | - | CASSPNQETQYF | TGTGCCAGCAGCCCAAATCAAGAGACCCAGTACTTC
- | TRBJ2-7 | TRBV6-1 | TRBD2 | CASSETSSGSSHEQYF | TGTGCCAGCAGTGAAACGAGTAGCGGGAGTTCCCACGAGCAGTACTTC
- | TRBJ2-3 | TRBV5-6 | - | CASTRGGEQYF | TGTGCCAGCACCCGAGGGGGGGAGCAGTATTTT
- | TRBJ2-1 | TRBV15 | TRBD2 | CATSGGTSGYNEQFF | TGTGCCACCAGCGGTGGGACTAGCGGATACAATGAGCAGTTCTTC
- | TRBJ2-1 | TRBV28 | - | CASSIGQVPNEQFF | TGTGCCAGCAGTATTGGCCAGGTCCCCAATGAGCAGTTCTTC
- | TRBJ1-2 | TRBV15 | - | CATSRDTRSGGYTF | TGTGCCACCAGCAGAGACACGCGATCAGGAGGCTACACCTTC
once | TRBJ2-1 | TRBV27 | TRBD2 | CASSSPLAGGPHEQFF | TGTGCCAGCAGTTCTCCTCTAGCGGGAGGGCCTCATGAGCAGTTCTTC
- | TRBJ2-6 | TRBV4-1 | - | CASSQASGANVLTF | TGCGCCAGCAGTCAGGCCTCTGGGGCCAACGTCCTGACTTTC
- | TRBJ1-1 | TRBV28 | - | CASVPYREITEAFF | TGTGCCAGCGTTCCTTACAGGGAGATCACTGAAGCTTTCTTT
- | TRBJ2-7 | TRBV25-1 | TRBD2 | CASSATSGSAHEQYF | TGTGCCAGCAGTGCGACTAGCGGGAGCGCCCACGAGCAGTACTTC
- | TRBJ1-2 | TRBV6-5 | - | CASSYGQANYGYTF | TGTGCCAGCAGTTACGGCCAGGCTAACTATGGCTACACCTTC
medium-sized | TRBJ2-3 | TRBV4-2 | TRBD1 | CASSQAGQGTDTQYF | TGTGCCAGCAGCCAAGCGGGACAGGGCACAGATACGCAGTATTTT
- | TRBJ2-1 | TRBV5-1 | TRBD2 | CASSLGLAGGNEQFF | TGCGCCAGCAGCTTGGGACTAGCGGGGGGGAATGAGCAGTTCTTC
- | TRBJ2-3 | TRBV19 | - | CASSAGTPLTDTQYF | TGTGCCAGTAGTGCCGGGACTCCTCTCACGGATACGCAGTATTTT
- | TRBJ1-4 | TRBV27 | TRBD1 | CASSLTGGIKLFF | TGTGCCAGCAGTTTGACAGGGGGAATAAAACTGTTTTTT
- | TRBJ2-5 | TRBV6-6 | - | CASRTPDSYGTQYF | TGTGCCAGCAGGACCCCCGACAGTTATGGGACCCAGTACTTC
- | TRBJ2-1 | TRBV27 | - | CASSRGPLGYNEQFF | TGTGCCAGCAGTCGTGGGCCTTTAGGCTACAATGAGCAGTTCTTC
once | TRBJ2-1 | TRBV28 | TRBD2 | CASSSGTSGNFSYNEQFF | TGTGCCAGCAGTTCTGGGACTAGCGGAAACTTCTCCTACAATGAGCAGTTCTTC
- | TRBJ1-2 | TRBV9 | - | CASSVGGGNYGYTF | TGTGCCAGCAGCGTAGGGGGGGGGAACTATGGCTACACCTTC
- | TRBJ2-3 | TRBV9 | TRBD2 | CASSVGGGSRADTQYF | TGTGCCAGCAGCGTAGGGGGCGGGAGTAGGGCAGATACGCAGTATTTT
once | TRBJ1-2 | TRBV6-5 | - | CATGISGYTF | TGTGCCACCGGGATAAGTGGCTACACCTTC
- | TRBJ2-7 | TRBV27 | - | CASSSGYPYEQYF | TGTGCCAGCAGTTCAGGTTACCCTTACGAGCAGTACTTC
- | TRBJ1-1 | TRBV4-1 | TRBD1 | CASSVDRDTEAFF | TGCGCCAGCAGCGTAGACAGGGACACTGAAGCTTTCTTT
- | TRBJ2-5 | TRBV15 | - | CATSKQGKETQYF | TGTGCCACCAGTAAACAGGGAAAAGAGACCCAGTACTTC
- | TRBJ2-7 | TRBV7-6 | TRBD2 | CASSPREGSYEQYF | TGTGCCAGCAGCCCAAGGGAGGGCTCCTACGAGCAGTACTTC
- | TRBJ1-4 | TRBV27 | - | CASSLGVREPEKLFF | TGTGCCAGCAGTTTAGGGGTTCGGGAACCCGAAAAACTGTTTTTT
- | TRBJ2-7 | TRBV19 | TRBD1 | CARDPGQETYEQYF | TGTGCCAGAGACCCGGGACAGGAGACCTACGAGCAGTACTTC
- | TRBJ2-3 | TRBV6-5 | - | CASSFTVTDTQYF | TGTGCCAGCAGTTTCACTGTCACAGATACGCAGTATTTT
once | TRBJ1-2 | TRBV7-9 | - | CASSFSNRAYGYTF | TGTGCCAGCAGCTTTTCCAACAGGGCCTATGGCTACACCTTC
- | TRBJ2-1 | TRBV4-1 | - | CASSPLSNEQFF | TGCGCCAGCAGCCCGCTCAGTAATGAGCAGTTCTTC
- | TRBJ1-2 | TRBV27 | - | CASRAQIGRALF | TGTGCCAGCAGGGCCCAGATCGGCAGGGCTCTCTTC
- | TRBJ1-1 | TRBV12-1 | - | CASSFSGPVEAFF | TGTGCCAGCAGCTTTTCAGGGCCGGTTGAAGCTTTCTTT
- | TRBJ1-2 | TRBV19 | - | CASSPGQIYGYTF | TGTGCCAGTAGCCCCGGACAGATATATGGCTACACCTTC
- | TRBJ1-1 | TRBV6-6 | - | CASSYREGIEAFF | TGTGCCAGCAGTTACCGCGAGGGAATTGAAGCTTTCTTT
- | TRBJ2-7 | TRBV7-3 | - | CASSLSRRDEQYF | TGTGCCAGCAGCTTATCTAGGAGGGACGAGCAGTACTTC
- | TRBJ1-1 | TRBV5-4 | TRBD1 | CASREGATSYNTEAFF | TGTGCCAGCCGCGAGGGGGCCACTTCATATAACACTGAAGCTTTCTTT
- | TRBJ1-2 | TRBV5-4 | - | CASSLDIGVLRGYTF | TGTGCCAGCAGCTTAGATATCGGTGTTTTGAGGGGCTACACCTTC
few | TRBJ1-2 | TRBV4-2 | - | CASSQWPGSYTF | TGTGCCAGCAGCCAATGGCCCGGGAGCTACACCTTC
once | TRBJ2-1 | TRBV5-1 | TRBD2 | CASSPTGTSGSRTYNEQFF | TGCGCCAGCAGCCCAACCGGGACTAGCGGGAGCAGGACCTACAATGAGCAGTTCTTC
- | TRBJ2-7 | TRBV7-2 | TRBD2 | CASSLALAGGSYEQYF | TGTGCCAGCAGCTTAGCGCTAGCGGGAGGGTCCTACGAGCAGTACTTC
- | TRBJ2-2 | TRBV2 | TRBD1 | CASMRTGGSTGELFF | TGTGCCAGCATGAGAACAGGGGGGTCCACCGGGGAGCTGTTTTTT
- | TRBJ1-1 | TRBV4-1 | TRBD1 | CASSQRTTGEIGAFF | TGCGCCAGCAGCCAGAGGACCACAGGGGAAATAGGAGCTTTCTTT
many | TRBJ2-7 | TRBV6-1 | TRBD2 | CASSEGTSGSYEQYF | TGTGCCAGCAGTGAAGGGACTAGCGGGAGTTACGAGCAGTACTTC
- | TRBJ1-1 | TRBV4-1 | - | CASSHSDTNTEAFF | TGCGCCAGCAGCCATAGTGACACGAACACTGAAGCTTTCTTT
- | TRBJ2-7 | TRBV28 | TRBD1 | CASTLLRTGIYEQYF | TGTGCCAGCACCCTTTTAAGGACAGGAATCTACGAGCAGTACTTC
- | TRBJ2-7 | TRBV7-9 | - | CASTQPPDRPEQYF | TGTGCCAGCACCCAACCCCCAGATCGCCCTGAGCAGTACTTC
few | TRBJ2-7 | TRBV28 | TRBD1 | CASRDRGYEQYF | TGTGCCAGCAGAGACAGGGGATACGAGCAGTACTTC
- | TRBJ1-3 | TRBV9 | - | CASSVHGEGVSGNTIYF | TGTGCCAGCAGCGTACATGGGGAGGGAGTCTCTGGAAACACCATATATTTT
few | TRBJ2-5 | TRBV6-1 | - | CASSQDWGETQYF | TGTGCCAGCAGTCAGGACTGGGGAGAGACCCAGTACTTC